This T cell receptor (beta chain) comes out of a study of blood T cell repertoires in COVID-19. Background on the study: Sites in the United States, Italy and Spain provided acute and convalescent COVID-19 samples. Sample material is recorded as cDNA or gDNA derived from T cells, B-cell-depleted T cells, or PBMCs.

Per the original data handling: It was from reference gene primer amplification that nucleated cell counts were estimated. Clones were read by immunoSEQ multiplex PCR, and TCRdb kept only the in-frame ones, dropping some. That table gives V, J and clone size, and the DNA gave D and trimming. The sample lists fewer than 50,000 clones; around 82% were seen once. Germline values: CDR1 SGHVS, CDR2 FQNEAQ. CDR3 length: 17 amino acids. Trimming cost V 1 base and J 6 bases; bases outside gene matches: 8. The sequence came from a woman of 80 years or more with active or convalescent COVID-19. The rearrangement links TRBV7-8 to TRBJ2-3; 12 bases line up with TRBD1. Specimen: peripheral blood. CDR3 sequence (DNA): TGTGCCAGCAGCTTAGTTGAAGGGACAGGGGGCTCGGATACGCAGTATTTT. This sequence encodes CASSLVEGTGGSDTQYF.